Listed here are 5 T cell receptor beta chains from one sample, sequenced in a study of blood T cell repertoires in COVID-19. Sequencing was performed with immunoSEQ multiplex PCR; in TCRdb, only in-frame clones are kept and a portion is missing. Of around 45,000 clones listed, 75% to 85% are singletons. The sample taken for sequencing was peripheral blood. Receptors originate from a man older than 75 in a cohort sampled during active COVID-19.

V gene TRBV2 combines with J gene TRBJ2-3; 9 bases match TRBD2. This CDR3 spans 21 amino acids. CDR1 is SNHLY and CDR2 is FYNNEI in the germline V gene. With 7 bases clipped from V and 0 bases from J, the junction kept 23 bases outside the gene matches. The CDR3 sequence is CASIPGRGGLAGPFSTDTQYF. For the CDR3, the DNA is TGTGCCAGCATCCCTGGGCGTGGGGGCCTAGCGGGGCCTTTTAGCACAGATACGCAGTATTTT.

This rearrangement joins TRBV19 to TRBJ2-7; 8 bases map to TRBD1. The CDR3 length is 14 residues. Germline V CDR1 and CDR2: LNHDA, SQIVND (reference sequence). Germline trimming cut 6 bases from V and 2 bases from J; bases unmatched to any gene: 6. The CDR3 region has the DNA TGTGCCAGTAGATCGGGACAGGTACCCTACGAGCAGTACTTC. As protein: CASRSGQVPYEQYF.

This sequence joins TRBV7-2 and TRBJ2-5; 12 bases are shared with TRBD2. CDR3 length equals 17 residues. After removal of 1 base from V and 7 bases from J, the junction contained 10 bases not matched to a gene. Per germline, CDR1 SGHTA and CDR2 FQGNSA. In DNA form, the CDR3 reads TGTGCCAGCAGCTTAGACCCCGGACTAGCGGGGCCGGCGACCCAGTACTTC. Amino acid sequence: CASSLDPGLAGPATQYF.

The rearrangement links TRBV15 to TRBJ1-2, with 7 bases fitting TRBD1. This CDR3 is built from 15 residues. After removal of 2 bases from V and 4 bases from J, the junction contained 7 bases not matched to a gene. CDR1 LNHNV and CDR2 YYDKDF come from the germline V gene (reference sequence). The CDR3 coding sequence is TGTGCCACCAGCAGACTAAGGGACAGCCCCTATGGCTACACCTTC. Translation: CATSRLRDSPYGYTF. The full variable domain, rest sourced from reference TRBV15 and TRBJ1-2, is DAMVIQNPRYQVTQFGKPVTLSCSQTLNHNVMYWYQQKSSQAPKLLFHYYDKDFNNEADTPDNFQSRRPNTSFCFLDIRSPGLGDTAMYLCATSRLRDSPYGYTFGSGTRLTVV.

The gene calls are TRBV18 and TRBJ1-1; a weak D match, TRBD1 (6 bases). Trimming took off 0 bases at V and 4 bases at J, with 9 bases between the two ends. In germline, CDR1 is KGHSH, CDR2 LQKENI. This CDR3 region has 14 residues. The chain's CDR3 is CASSPPAGVTEAFF. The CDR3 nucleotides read TGTGCCAGCTCACCACCCGCAGGGGTCACTGAAGCTTTCTTT.